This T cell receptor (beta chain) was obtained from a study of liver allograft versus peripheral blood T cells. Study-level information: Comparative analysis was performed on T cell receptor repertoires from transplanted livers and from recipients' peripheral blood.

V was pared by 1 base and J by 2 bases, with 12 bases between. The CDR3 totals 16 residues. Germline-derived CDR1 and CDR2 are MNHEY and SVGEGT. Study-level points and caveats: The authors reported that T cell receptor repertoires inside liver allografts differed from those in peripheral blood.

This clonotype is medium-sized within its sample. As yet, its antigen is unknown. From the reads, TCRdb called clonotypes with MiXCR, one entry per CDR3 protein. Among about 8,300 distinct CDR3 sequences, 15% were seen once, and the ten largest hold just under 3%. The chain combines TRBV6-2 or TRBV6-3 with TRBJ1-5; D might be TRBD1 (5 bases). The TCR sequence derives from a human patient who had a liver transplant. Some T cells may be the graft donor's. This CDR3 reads CASSYFRVEGNQPQHF. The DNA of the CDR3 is TGTGCCAGCAGTTACTTCAGGGTTGAGGGCAATCAGCCCCAGCATTTT.